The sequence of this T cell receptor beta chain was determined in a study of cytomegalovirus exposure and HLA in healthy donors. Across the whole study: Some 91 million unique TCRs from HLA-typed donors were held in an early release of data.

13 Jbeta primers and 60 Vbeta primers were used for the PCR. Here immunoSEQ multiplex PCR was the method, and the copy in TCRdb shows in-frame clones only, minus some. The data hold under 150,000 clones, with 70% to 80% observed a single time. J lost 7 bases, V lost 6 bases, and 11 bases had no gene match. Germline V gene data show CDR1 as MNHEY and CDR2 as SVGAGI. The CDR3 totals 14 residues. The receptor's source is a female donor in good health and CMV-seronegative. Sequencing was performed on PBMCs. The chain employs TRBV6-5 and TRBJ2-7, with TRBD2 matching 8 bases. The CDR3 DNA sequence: TGTGCCAGCAGCCGCGGGGGGCCCGCGGGGGAGCAGTACTTC. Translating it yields CASSRGGPAGEQYF.